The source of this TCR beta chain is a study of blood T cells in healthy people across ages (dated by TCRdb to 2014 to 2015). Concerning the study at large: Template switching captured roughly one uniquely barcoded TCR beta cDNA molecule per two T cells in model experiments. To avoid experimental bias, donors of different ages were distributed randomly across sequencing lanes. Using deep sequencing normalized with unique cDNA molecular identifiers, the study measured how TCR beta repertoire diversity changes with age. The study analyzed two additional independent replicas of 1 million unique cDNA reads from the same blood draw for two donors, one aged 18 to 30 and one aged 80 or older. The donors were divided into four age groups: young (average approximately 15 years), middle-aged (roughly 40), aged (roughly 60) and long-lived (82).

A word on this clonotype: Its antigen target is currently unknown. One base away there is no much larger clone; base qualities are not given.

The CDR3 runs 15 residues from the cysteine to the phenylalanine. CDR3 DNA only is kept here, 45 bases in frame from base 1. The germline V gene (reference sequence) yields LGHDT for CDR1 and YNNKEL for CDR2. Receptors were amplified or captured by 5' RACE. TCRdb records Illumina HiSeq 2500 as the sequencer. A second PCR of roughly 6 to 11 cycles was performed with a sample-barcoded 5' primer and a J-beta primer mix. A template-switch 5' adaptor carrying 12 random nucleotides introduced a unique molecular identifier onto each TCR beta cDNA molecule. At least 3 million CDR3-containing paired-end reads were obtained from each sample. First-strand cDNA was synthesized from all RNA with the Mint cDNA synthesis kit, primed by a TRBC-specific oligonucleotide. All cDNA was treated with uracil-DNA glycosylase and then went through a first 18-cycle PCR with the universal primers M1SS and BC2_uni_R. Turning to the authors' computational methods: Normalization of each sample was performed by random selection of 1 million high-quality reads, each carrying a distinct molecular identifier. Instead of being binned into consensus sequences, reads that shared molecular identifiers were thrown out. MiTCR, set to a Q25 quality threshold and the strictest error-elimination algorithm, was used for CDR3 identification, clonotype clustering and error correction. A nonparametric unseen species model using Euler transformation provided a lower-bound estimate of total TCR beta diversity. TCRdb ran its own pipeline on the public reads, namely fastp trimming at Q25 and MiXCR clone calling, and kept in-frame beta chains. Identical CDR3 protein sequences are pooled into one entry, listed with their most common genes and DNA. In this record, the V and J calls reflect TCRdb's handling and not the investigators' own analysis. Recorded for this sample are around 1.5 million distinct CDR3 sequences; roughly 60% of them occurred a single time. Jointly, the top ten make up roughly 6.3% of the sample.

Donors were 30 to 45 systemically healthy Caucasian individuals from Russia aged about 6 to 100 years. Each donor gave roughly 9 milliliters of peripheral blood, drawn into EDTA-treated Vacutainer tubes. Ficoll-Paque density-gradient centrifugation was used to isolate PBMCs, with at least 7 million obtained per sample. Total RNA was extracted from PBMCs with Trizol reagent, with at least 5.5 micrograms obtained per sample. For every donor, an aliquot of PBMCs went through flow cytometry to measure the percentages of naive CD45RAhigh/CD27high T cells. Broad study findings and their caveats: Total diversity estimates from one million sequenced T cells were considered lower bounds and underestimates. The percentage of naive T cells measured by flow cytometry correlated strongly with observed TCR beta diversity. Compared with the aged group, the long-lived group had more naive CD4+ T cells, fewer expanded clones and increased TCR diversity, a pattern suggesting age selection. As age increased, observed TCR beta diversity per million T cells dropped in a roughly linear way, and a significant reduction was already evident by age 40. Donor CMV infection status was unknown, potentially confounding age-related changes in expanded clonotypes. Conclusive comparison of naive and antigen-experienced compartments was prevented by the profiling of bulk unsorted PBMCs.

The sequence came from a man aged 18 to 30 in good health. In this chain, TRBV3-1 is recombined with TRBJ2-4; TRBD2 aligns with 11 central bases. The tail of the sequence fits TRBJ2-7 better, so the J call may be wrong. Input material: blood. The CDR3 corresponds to CASSQLLAGANEQYF. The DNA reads TGTGCCAGCAGCCAGTTACTAGCGGGAGCCAACGAGCAGTACTTC.